The 4 T cell receptor beta chains reported below all come from one sample, sequenced in a study of cytotoxic CD8 clonotypes in ibrutinib-treated CLL. Libraries were prepared by immunoSEQ multiplex PCR; TCRdb keeps only in-frame clonotypes and omits some of them. The table lists some 46,000 clones, about 70% of them singletons. Here the sequenced sample was PBMCs, taken after 12 months of ibrutinib treatment. These receptors came from a human donor with chronic lymphocytic leukemia.

The V and J genes are TRBV6-1 and TRBJ2-5; D is perhaps TRBD2 (5 bases). CDR1 MNHNS and CDR2 SASEGT come from the germline V gene. CDR3 length equals 16 residues. Trimming cost V 0 bases and J 0 bases, with 11 bases left between them. In DNA form, the CDR3 reads TGTGCCAGCAGTGAAGCGAGGGTCTGGGACCAAGAGACCCAGTACTTC. Translation: CASSEARVWDQETQYF.

This rearrangement joins TRBV5-4 to TRBJ2-6; D ambiguous. V lost 0 bases and J lost 0, with 4 bases in between. Germline V gene data show CDR1 as SGHNT and CDR2 as YYREEE (reference sequence). This CDR3 has 15 residues. CDR3: CASSLDGSGANVLTF. CDR3 DNA sequence: TGTGCCAGCAGCTTGGACGGCTCTGGGGCCAACGTCCTGACTTTC. Full variable domain (missing parts from reference TRBV5-4 and TRBJ2-6): ETGVTQSPTHLIKTRGQQVTLRCSSQSGHNTVSWYQQALGQGPQFIFQYYREEENGRGNFPPRFSGLQFPNYSSELNVNALELDDSALYLCASSLDGSGANVLTFGAGSRLTVL.

This clone was observed a single time. The chain joins TRBV9 to TRBJ2-3; D might be TRBD1 (6 bases). The germline gives CDR1 SGDLS, CDR2 YYNGEE. This CDR3 spans 16 amino acids. V was shortened by 0 bases and J by 2 bases, with 13 bases between the two germline ends. CDR3 nucleotides: TGTGCCAGCAGCGTAGTGGGGGCGGCTGACACAGATACGCAGTATTTT. Amino acids: CASSVVGAADTDTQYF.

The V call is TRBV27, the J call TRBJ2-1, with 13 bases lining up with TRBD2. V lost 6 bases and J lost 4; bases outside the gene matches: 3. The germline CDR1 and CDR2 sequences are MNHEY and SMNVEV (reference sequence). This CDR3 has 15 amino acids. CDR3 sequence reads: CASRPGLAGYNEQFF. The DNA for the CDR3 is TGTGCCAGCAGGCCGGGACTAGCGGGATACAATGAGCAGTTCTTC.